This paragraph reports one TCR beta chain. Its target is unknown. Primers included in the PCR were 60 Vbeta and 13 Jbeta primers. The method was immunoSEQ multiplex PCR; TCRdb's version includes in-frame clones alone and lacks a portion of them. The table has over 150,000 clones, 80% to 85% seen once. The data were taken from a study of cytomegalovirus exposure and HLA in healthy donors. The wider study: Prior work identified under 130 million unique TCR beta sequences in roughly 180 million T cells. Findings of the study overall: TRBV6-2, TRBV6-3 and some other V segments were unresolvable in 87-base-pair reads. One variant, a missense change in DCLRE1C, was linked in a later analysis to TCR beta V- and J-gene trimming. In a later analysis, parvovirus B19, influenza, CMV and Epstein-Barr virus appeared linked to several top co-occurrence clusters.

Germline V gene sequence: CDR1 LNHDA, CDR2 SQIVND (reference sequence). This CDR3 is built from 14 residues. Trimming left V 4 bases short and J 7 bases short, with 14 bases between. The chain recombines TRBV19 with TRBJ2-1, with D tentatively TRBD1 (8 bases). The sequenced sample consisted of PBMCs. The sequence derives from a woman aged 50 to 60 in good health and CMV-seropositive. The CDR3 DNA reads TGTGCCAGTAGTACCGGACAGGGAGGGAATGAGCAGTTCTTC. Its translation: CASSTGQGGNEQFF.